This T cell receptor beta chain was obtained from a study of blood T cell repertoires in COVID-19. Study-level background: COVID-19 samples, acute and convalescent, were from the United States, Italy and Spain. Sources were T cells, B-cell-depleted T cells, or PBMCs; the material itself was cDNA or gDNA.

Trimming left V 3 bases short and J 10 bases short, with 27 bases between. This CDR3 is 17 amino acids long. Germline V gene lookup returns CDR1 ENHRY and CDR2 SYGVKD. In the original analysis: Researchers report that nucleated cell counts were estimated from reference gene primer amplification. TCRdb keeps only in-frame clones here, not all; method: immunoSEQ multiplex PCR. That table furnishes V, J and clone size, whereas the DNA furnished D and trimming. The table lists roughly 250,000 clones, around 87% of them singletons, with 2% to 3% in the top ten. The sequencing sample was made of peripheral blood. This clonotype was obtained from a woman aged 50 to 60 with acute or convalescent COVID-19. The chain joins TRBV10-3 to TRBJ1-1; tentative D call: TRBD1 (6 bases). This CDR3 is CAISESPRGVRGGRAFF. CDR3 DNA sequence: TGTGCCATCAGTGAATCCCCCAGGGGAGTAAGGGGGGGTAGAGCTTTCTTT.